Following are 14 T cell receptor beta chains from one sample sequenced in a study of blood T cell repertoires in COVID-19. Produced via immunoSEQ multiplex PCR; TCRdb's table is partial and in-frame only. The sample carries about 94,000 clones, 75% to 80% recorded once. Sequenced: peripheral blood. The source of these receptors is a man between 70 and 80 years old with COVID-19, enrolled during active disease.

The chain joins TRBV3-1 (or the pseudogene TRBV3-2) to TRBJ1-2, with a weak D call TRBD1 (6 bases). The germline V gene has CDR1 LGHDT and CDR2 YNNKEL (reference sequence). CDR3 length: 12 residues. V was trimmed by 0 bases and J by 8 bases, leaving 7 bases between them. CDR3 DNA: TGTGCCAGCAGCCAAGAAAGGGGGGGCTACACCTTC. It is translated as CASSQERGGYTF.

This clone has at least ten counts. The chain uses TRBV19 and TRBJ1-2; D might be TRBD1 (5 bases). CDR3 length equals 15 residues. With 5 bases removed from V and 5 bases from J, the gap between germline ends came to 18 bases. The germline gives CDR1 LNHDA, CDR2 SQIVND (reference sequence). The CDR3 reads CASSPTGTVVYGYTF. For the CDR3, the DNA is TGTGCCAGTAGTCCGACCGGGACTGTCGTTTATGGCTACACCTTC.

J is TRBJ1-1 and V is TRBV27, with 7 bases fitting TRBD1. CDR3 length: 14 residues. Trimming cost V 7 bases and J 2 bases; bases outside gene matches: 7. Per the germline V gene, CDR1 is MNHEY and CDR2 is SMNVEV (reference sequence). The CDR3 here is CASNVQGPNTEAFF. The CDR3 DNA sequence: TGTGCCAGCAATGTACAGGGGCCCAACACTGAAGCTTTCTTT.

The chain combines TRBV14 with TRBJ2-5; D is undetermined. CDR3 length: 16 amino acids. Germline CDR1 is SGHDN and CDR2 is FVKESK. V lost 4 bases to trimming and J lost 0 bases, with 15 bases between them. The DNA of the CDR3 is TGTGCCAGCAGCCTTAAAAGGCGAAGCGACCAAGAGACCCAGTACTTC. Its protein product is CASSLKRRSDQETQYF.

V gene TRBV19 combines with J gene TRBJ1-1, with 9 bases aligning to TRBD1. Germline V CDR1 and CDR2: LNHDA, SQIVND (reference sequence). The CDR3 length is 15 residues. The V segment lost 7 bases and the J segment 5 bases; nucleotides outside the gene matches: 11. The CDR3 here is CASKNRGRDYTEAFF. Here the CDR3 DNA reads TGTGCCAGTAAAAACAGGGGGCGCGATTATACTGAAGCTTTCTTT.

This sequence joins TRBV20-1 and TRBJ1-2; no clear D. This CDR3 has 10 residues. Germline V CDR1 and CDR2: DFQATT, SNEGSKA (reference sequence). Trimming removed 6 bases from V and 6 bases from J, with 8 bases in between. This chain's CDR3 is CSARRDGYTF. The DNA for the CDR3 is TGCAGTGCCCGTCGGGATGGCTACACCTTC.

The rearrangement joins TRBV6-5 to TRBJ1-2, with 9 bases lining up with TRBD1. Trimming removed 2 bases from V and 5 bases from J; junction bases left unmatched: 6. Germline loops: CDR1 MNHEY, CDR2 SVGAGI. The CDR3 sequence is 15 residues long. This CDR3 is CASSYPGQGGYGYTF. In DNA form, the CDR3 reads TGTGCCAGCAGTTACCCGGGACAGGGAGGGTATGGCTACACCTTC.

V gene TRBV12-2 combines with J gene TRBJ2-3; TRBD2 is the table's D call and was not checked against the DNA. TRBV12-2 is shown as a pseudogene. CDR3 length equals 18 residues. CDR3 sequence: CASRFTGIAGGPHYTQYF. The CDR3 DNA reads as TGTGCAAGTCGCTTCACGGGGATAGCGGGAGGCCCACACTATACGCAGTATTTT.

This clone was seen a few times. The rearrangement uses TRBV27 and TRBJ1-1, with D perhaps matching TRBD1 (5 bases). CDR3 size: 14 residues. In germline, CDR1 is MNHEY, CDR2 SMNVEV (reference sequence). Trimming stripped 4 bases from V and 5 bases from J, with 14 bases between. The DNA for the CDR3 is TGTGCCAGCAGTTGGGGAAGGGGTGGAACTGAAGCTTTCTTT. It is translated as CASSWGRGGTEAFF.

This rearrangement joins TRBV28 to TRBJ1-2, with D maybe TRBD1 (6 bases). In germline, CDR1 is MDHEN, CDR2 SYDVKM. Trimming took 4 bases from V and 4 from J, leaving 10 bases between them. The CDR3 covers 13 residues. CDR3 sequence: CASSSRGGYGYTF. CDR3 sequence (DNA): TGTGCCAGCAGTTCTAGGGGGGGCTATGGCTACACCTTC.

The chain recombines TRBV4-3 with TRBJ1-1, with 7 nucleotides matching TRBD1. CDR3 length: 16 amino acids. Looked up from germline, CDR1 is LGHNA and CDR2 is YSLEER. V lost 0 bases and J lost 5; bases outside the gene matches: 9. The CDR3 nucleotides are TGCGCCAGCAGCCAAGATCCCCGACAGGGAACGACTGAAGCTTTCTTT. Encoded protein: CASSQDPRQGTTEAFF.

This rearrangement joins TRBV9 to TRBJ2-1, with D perhaps matching TRBD2 (5 bases). This CDR3 comprises 14 residues. The germline V and J ends were trimmed by 0 bases and 8 bases, with 12 bases remaining between them. CDR1 and CDR2 (germline): SGDLS, YYNGEE. CDR3 bases: TGTGCCAGCAGCGTAGAGGTAGCGACCGATGAGCAGTTCTTC. This sequence encodes CASSVEVATDEQFF.

The chain couples TRBV6-5 to TRBJ1-6; D possibly corresponds to TRBD1 (5 bases). This CDR3 contains 12 residues. The germline V and J ends were trimmed by 6 bases and 12 bases, with 12 bases remaining between them. Germline assignment: CDR1 MNHEY and CDR2 SVGAGI. DNA for the CDR3: TGTGCCAGCAGGCAGGGCGGCCTACCCCTCCACTTT. It codes for CASRQGGLPLHF.

The CDR3 coding sequence is TGTGCCAGCGCCGCGTCAGGGTCTGGAAACACCATATATTTT. Protein product: CASAASGSGNTIYF. The genes are TRBV28 and TRBJ1-3, with D perhaps TRBD1 (5 bases). This CDR3 contains 14 residues. V shed 8 bases and J shed 1 base, with 12 bases lying between them. From germline, CDR1 is MDHEN and CDR2 SYDVKM. Drawing the rest from reference TRBV28 and TRBJ1-3, the complete variable domain is DVKVTQSSRYLVKRTGEKVFLECVQDMDHENMFWYRQDPGLGLRLIYFSYDVKMKEKGDIPEGYSVSREKKERFSLILESASTNQTSMYLCASAASGSGNTIYFGEGSWLTVV.